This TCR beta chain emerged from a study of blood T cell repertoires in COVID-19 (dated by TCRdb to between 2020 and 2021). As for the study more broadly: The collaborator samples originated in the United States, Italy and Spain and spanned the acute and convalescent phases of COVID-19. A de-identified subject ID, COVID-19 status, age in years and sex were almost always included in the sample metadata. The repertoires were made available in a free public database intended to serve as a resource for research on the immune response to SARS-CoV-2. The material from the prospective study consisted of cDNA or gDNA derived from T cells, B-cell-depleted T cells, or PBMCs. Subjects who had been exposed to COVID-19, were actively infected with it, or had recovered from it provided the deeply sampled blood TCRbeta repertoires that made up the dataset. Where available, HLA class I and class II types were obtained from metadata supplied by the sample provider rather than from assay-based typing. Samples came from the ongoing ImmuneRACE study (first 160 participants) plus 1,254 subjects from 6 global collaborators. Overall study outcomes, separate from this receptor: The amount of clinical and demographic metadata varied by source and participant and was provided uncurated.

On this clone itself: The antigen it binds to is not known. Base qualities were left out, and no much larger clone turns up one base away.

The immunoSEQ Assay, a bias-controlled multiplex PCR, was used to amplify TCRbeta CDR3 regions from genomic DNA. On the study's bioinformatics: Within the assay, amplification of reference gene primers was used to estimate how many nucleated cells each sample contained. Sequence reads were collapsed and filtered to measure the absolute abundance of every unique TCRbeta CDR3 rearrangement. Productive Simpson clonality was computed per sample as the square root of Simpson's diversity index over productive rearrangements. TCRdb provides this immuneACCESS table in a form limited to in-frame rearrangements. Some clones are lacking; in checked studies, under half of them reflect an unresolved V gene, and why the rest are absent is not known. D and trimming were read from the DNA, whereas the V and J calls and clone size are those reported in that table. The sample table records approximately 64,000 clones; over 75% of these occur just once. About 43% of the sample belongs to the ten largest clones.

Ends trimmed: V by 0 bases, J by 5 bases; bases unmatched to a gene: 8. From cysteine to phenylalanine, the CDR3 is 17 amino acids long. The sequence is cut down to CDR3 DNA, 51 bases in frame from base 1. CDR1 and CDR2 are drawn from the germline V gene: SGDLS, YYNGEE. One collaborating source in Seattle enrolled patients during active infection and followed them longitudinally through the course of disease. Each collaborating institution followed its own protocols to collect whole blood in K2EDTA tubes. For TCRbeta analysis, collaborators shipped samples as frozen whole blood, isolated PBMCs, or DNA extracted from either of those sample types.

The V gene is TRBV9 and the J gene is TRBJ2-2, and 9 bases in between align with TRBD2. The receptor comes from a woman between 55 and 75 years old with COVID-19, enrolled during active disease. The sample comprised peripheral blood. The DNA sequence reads TGTGCCAGCAGCGTAGAGAGGCTAGCGGGGTTGACCGGGGAGCTGTTTTTT. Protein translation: CASSVERLAGLTGELFF.